This T cell receptor beta chain was documented in a study of cytomegalovirus exposure and HLA in healthy donors. Study-wide background: Out of 300 to 500 genotyped donors, about 84% belonged to the Caucasian-associated ancestry cluster.

PCR was performed using 60 Vbeta and 13 Jbeta primers. Some clones are missing from TCRdb's copy, which holds only in-frame ones; the method was immunoSEQ multiplex PCR. The sample includes 90,000 to 100,000 clones, about 74% seen only once; the top ten take roughly 8%. The table lists this clone with a few counts. The CDR3 extends over 15 amino acids. The germline V gene has CDR1 LNHDA and CDR2 SQIVND (reference sequence). V was clipped by 1 base and J by 6 bases, with 13 bases between them. Sample: PBMCs. This chain connects TRBV19 to TRBJ1-5; D is unresolved. This TCR was recovered from a female donor in good health and CMV-seronegative. CDR3 DNA: TGTGCCAGTAGTATAGGTGGAGGGTTTGGTCAGCCCCAGCATTTT. The encoded protein is CASSIGGGFGQPQHF.